The clone carrying this T cell receptor (beta chain) has a count of ten or more. No antigen is known for it. This record comes from a study of spatial heterogeneity in lung cancer. Study-level information: There were, on average, more than 9.5 raw-read appearances for each unique TCR and UMI combination.

The CDR3 has 16 residues. Trimming removed 0 bases from V and 8 bases from J; junction bases left unmatched: 5. Germline CDR1 is SGHNT and CDR2 is YYREEE (reference sequence). A single record per CDR3 protein comes from TCRdb applying MiXCR to the 5' RACE reads. Of 45,000 to 65,000 distinct CDR3 sequences listed, roughly 7% were seen once; the top ten hold roughly 2.7%. General study findings and limits: Follow-up blood showed ubiquitous expanded tumor TCRs less than blood at resection did.

Regarding time point: sample taken at primary tumor resection. Sequencing covered unsorted whole RNA taken from tumor, nontumor lung or frozen PBMC. There were roughly 78 donors, all of them untreated patients with early-stage non-small cell lung cancer. The receptor was derived from a female donor with early-stage non-small cell lung cancer. The rearrangement links TRBV5-4 to TRBJ2-3; 14 nucleotides match TRBD2. The input for sequencing was PBMCs, taken at surgery. CDR3 coding DNA: TGTGCCAGCAGCTTGGCGACTAGCGGGGGGGCAGTTACGCAGTATTTT. This codes for CASSLATSGGAVTQYF.